The TCR beta chain under discussion was sequenced for a study of long-term antiretroviral therapy in people with HIV. General study findings and limits: Collection of the blood, which took place between about 2003 and 2017, possibly occurred under older ART regimens. Diversity increased after ART yet remained lower than in transplant donor controls.

This clone showed up just once. Its antigen is unknown. CDR3 length: 16 residues. CDR1 and CDR2 (germline): MGHRA, YSYEKL. Trimming removed 2 bases from V and 0 bases from J; junction bases left unmatched: 2. Survey-level resolution applied to immunoSEQ assay v3.0. The study targeted 40,000-50,000 T-cell genomes per sample in sequencing. Using immunoSEQ multiplex PCR, the repertoire was profiled, and TCRdb retains in-frame clones only, with some absent. The sample shows 23,000 or so clones, 80% to 85% of them seen only once. The rearrangement links TRBV4-1 to TRBJ1-4; 8 bases fit TRBD1. This clonotype was obtained from a man aged 50-60 years with HIV. Specimen: unsorted PBMCs, collected 0.4 years after starting antiretroviral therapy. The CDR3 DNA sequence: TGCGCCAGCAGCCAATACAGGGGGTCAACTAATGAAAAACTGTTTTTT. Residues: CASSQYRGSTNEKLFF.